This T cell receptor beta chain was recovered during a study of T cell responses to AZD1222 COVID-19 vaccine. The CDR3 consists of 15 residues. V was pared by 2 bases and J by 4 bases, with 12 bases between. Germline-derived CDR1 and CDR2 are MDHEN and SYDVKM. Some clones are missing from TCRdb's copy, which holds only in-frame ones; the method was immunoSEQ multiplex PCR. The sample holds 150,000 to 200,000 clones; 85% to 95% are singletons and the top ten take under 1.1%. The chain recombines TRBV28 with TRBJ1-3; D is possibly TRBD1 (6 bases). This sequence originates from an adult who received the MenACWY meningococcal vaccine as a control. The specimen comprised peripheral blood, sampled 28 days after the second dose of the MenACWY control vaccine. CDR3 protein: CASSLSGGFGNTIYF. The CDR3 DNA follows: TGTGCCAGCAGTTTAAGTGGGGGCTTCGGAAACACCATATATTTT.